The next 26 T cell receptor beta chains were all read from a single sample in a study of blood T cell repertoires in COVID-19 (dated by TCRdb to between 2020 and 2021). Libraries were prepared through the immunoSEQ multiplex PCR assay. This immuneACCESS table, as held by TCRdb, lists in-frame sequences with V and J called but not all clones. Of the missing ones, under half trace to an unresolved V gene in checked studies; the others have no known cause. The sample table contains around 130,000 clones; only one count was recorded for 65% to 90% of them. Of the sample, about 2.9% is held by the ten largest clones. Input material: peripheral blood. Receptors originate from a man aged 45 to 65 with acute or convalescent COVID-19.

The chain has TRBV6-5 and TRBJ1-1; no definite D call. CDR3 length: 13 amino acids. Germline CDR1 is MNHEY and CDR2 is SVGAGI. The V end lost 2 bases, the J end lost 5 bases, and 9 bases lay between the germline ends. As DNA, the CDR3 is TGTGCCAGCAGTTACGCAGCGGGAACTGAAGCTTTCTTT. Its protein is CASSYAAGTEAFF.

The chain uses TRBV6-5 and TRBJ2-7; D perhaps matches TRBD2 (7 bases). Trimming left V 8 bases short and J 4 bases short, with 18 bases between. The CDR3 sequence is 14 residues long. Germline CDR1 MNHEY, CDR2 SVGAGI. CDR3 sequence (DNA): TGTGCCAGCTGGTCGGGGGGCTCTCGGTACGAGCAGTACTTC. Its translation: CASWSGGSRYEQYF.

The chain combines TRBV15 with TRBJ2-7; 9 bases agree with TRBD1. J was trimmed by 2 bases and V by 3 bases; bases with no gene match: 2. Germline CDR1 reads LNHNV; CDR2 reads YYDKDF (reference sequence). The CDR3 totals 14 residues. The CDR3 is CATSRDRGPYEQYF. CDR3 coding DNA: TGTGCCACCAGCAGGGACAGGGGACCCTACGAGCAGTACTTC.

The chain couples TRBV4-1 to TRBJ2-1, with 7 bases that match TRBD2. V was clipped by 5 bases and J by 3 bases; unmatched bases: 10. Germline CDR1 reads MGHRA; CDR2 reads YSYEKL. The CDR3 consists of 16 residues. The CDR3 nucleotides are TGCGCCAGCAGCGCTGTCGCGCTAGCGGACTACAATGAGCAGTTCTTC. This translates into CASSAVALADYNEQFF.

The chain is built from TRBV7-8 and TRBJ2-1; D call uncertain. CDR1 is SGHVS and CDR2 is FQNEAQ in the germline V gene. The V end was cut by 1 base, the J end by 8 bases, with 12 bases between. The CDR3 sequence is 14 residues long. The CDR3 sequence is CASSLVVAGDEQFF. The CDR3 DNA reads as TGTGCCAGCAGCTTAGTCGTAGCCGGCGATGAGCAGTTCTTC. Together with reference TRBV7-8 and TRBJ2-1, the CDR3 gives the full variable domain: GAGVSQSPRYKVAKRGQDVALRCDPISGHVSLFWYQQALGQGPEFLTYFQNEAQLDKSGLPSDRFFAERPEGSVSTLKIQRTQQEDSAVYLCASSLVVAGDEQFFGPGTRLTVL.

The chain has TRBV25-1 and TRBJ1-5; TRBD1 matches at 10 bases. The CDR3 spans 14 residues. V gave up 6 bases and J gave up 4 bases; unmatched junction bases: 3. The germline V gene encodes CDR1 MGHDK and CDR2 SYGVNS. The CDR3 spells CASRGTGANQPQHF. The CDR3, as DNA: TGTGCCAGCAGGGGGACAGGGGCAAATCAGCCCCAGCATTTT.

This chain connects TRBV6-5 to TRBJ2-7, with a possible D match to TRBD1 (6 bases). V lost 0 bases to trimming and J lost 5 bases, with 11 bases between them. Germline CDR1 reads MNHEY; CDR2 reads SVGAGI. The CDR3 is 14 residues long. CDR3 in amino acids: CASSYSQGSHEQYF. CDR3 nucleotides: TGTGCCAGCAGTTACTCTCAGGGGTCACACGAGCAGTACTTC.

This clone showed up just once. This chain connects TRBV7-3 to TRBJ1-1; tentatively, D is TRBD1 (5 bases). The V and J ends lost 2 bases and 2 bases respectively, with 6 bases between them. There are 13 residues in the CDR3. Germline V gives CDR1 SGHTA, CDR2 FQGTGA. The CDR3 reads CASSLDSNTEAFF. In DNA, the CDR3 is TGTGCCAGCAGCTTAGACAGTAACACTGAAGCTTTCTTT.

The gene calls are TRBV5-1 and TRBJ1-3; D not certain. Trimming pared 4 bases from V and 0 bases from J, leaving 17 bases between. This CDR3 is 17 amino acids long. Germline V gives CDR1 SGHRS, CDR2 YFSETQ. The CDR3 region has the DNA TGCGCCAGCAGCCAGGATTCCGGGAGGTTCTCTGGAAACACCATATATTTT. It codes for CASSQDSGRFSGNTIYF.

This clone appeared once. This rearrangement joins TRBV3-1 (or the pseudogene TRBV3-2) to TRBJ1-5; D call uncertain. CDR1 and CDR2 from the germline V gene are LGHDT and YNNKEL (reference sequence). This CDR3 region has 15 residues. The V end was cut by 3 bases, the J end by 1 base, with 10 bases between. The CDR3 region has the DNA TGTGCCAGCAGCCAGGACTCAGGAAGCAATCAGCCCCAGCATTTT. Its protein is CASSQDSGSNQPQHF.

The chain combines TRBV19 with TRBJ1-4; perhaps TRBD1 as D (6 bases). V lost 7 bases, J lost 3 bases, and 15 bases lay in between. Germline CDR1 and CDR2: LNHDA and SQIVND (reference sequence). CDR3 length: 15 amino acids. The CDR3 coding sequence is TGTGCCAGTATGGTGGGGGACATGTCTAATGAAAAACTGTTTTTT. It codes for CASMVGDMSNEKLFF.

The chain is built from TRBV19 and TRBJ2-1; TRBD2 agrees at 9 bases. The germline V gene has CDR1 LNHDA and CDR2 SQIVND (reference sequence). This CDR3 has 14 residues. V lost 10 bases, J lost 12 bases, and 16 bases stayed unmatched. CDR3 in amino acids: CATSGLAPDWGQFF. The CDR3 DNA is TGTGCCACCTCGGGACTAGCACCCGATTGGGGGCAGTTCTTC.

The chain joins TRBV5-1 to TRBJ2-7; D might be TRBD2 (6 bases). V lost 0 bases, J lost 3 bases, and 13 bases lay in between. Germline CDR1 reads SGHRS; CDR2 reads YFSETQ. This CDR3 spans 15 amino acids. The CDR3 DNA sequence: TGCGCCAGCAGCTTGGCCTCGGGGGACCACTACGAGCAGTACTTC. Amino acids: CASSLASGDHYEQYF.

The rearrangement links TRBV3-1 (or the pseudogene TRBV3-2) to TRBJ1-1, with a possible D match to TRBD1 (5 bases). V was clipped by 3 bases and J by 7 bases, with 12 bases between them. Germline assignment: CDR1 LGHDT and CDR2 YNNKEL (reference sequence). This CDR3 region has 13 residues. Here the CDR3 reads CASSHATGIEAFF. The DNA for the CDR3 is TGTGCCAGCAGCCACGCAACAGGTATTGAAGCTTTCTTT.

The V gene is TRBV5-1, the J gene TRBJ1-4; D may be TRBD1 (5 bases). This CDR3 is built from 14 residues. V was clipped by 3 bases and J by 8 bases, with 14 bases between them. The germline gives CDR1 SGHRS, CDR2 YFSETQ. CDR3 DNA: TGCGCCAGCAGCTCGGGACTGGGGAAAGAAAAACTGTTTTTT. Translation: CASSSGLGKEKLFF.

This chain connects TRBV2 to TRBJ2-7; tentatively, D is TRBD2 (6 bases). Trimming cost V 5 bases and J 6 bases, with 14 bases left between them. CDR1 is SNHLY and CDR2 is FYNNEI in the germline V gene. The CDR3 totals 13 residues. The CDR3 reads CASSSSVFAEQYF. The CDR3 DNA reads as TGTGCCAGCAGTTCTAGCGTCTTCGCCGAGCAGTACTTC.

The rearrangement joins TRBV18 to TRBJ1-2; 8 bases match TRBD1. This CDR3 region has 17 residues. Germline CDR1 reads KGHSH; CDR2 reads LQKENI. The junction had 8 bases not matched to a gene; V was cut back by 0 bases and J by 2 bases. Here the CDR3 reads CASSPPGRGLTNYGYTF. In nucleotides, the CDR3 is TGTGCCAGCTCACCACCGGGCAGGGGGCTTACAAACTATGGCTACACCTTC.

V gene TRBV7-9 combines with J gene TRBJ2-1; 7 bases map to TRBD2. The germline gives CDR1 SEHNR, CDR2 FQNEAQ (reference sequence). The CDR3 spans 15 residues. The ends lost 1 base at V and 9 bases at J; junction bases unmatched: 9. This chain's CDR3 is CASSLEWNGEGEQFF. CDR3 nucleotides: TGTGCCAGCAGCTTAGAGTGGAACGGGGAGGGTGAGCAGTTCTTC.

The V and J genes are TRBV6-5 and TRBJ2-7; TRBD2 is a possible D gene (5 bases). Germline-derived CDR1 and CDR2 are MNHEY and SVGAGI. With 6 bases removed from V and 2 bases from J, the gap between germline ends came to 17 bases. This CDR3 has 15 amino acids. Here the CDR3 reads CASRKRAGSAYEQYF. The CDR3 nucleotides read TGTGCCAGCAGAAAGAGGGCAGGTTCTGCCTACGAGCAGTACTTC.

The J gene is TRBJ2-7, the V gene TRBV18, with 7 bases matching TRBD1. V lost 2 bases to trimming and J lost 0 bases; unmatched junction nucleotides: 7. Germline CDR1 and CDR2: KGHSH and LQKENI. The CDR3 extends over 16 amino acids. This chain's CDR3 is CASSPATGVGSYEQYF. CDR3 bases: TGTGCCAGCTCACCAGCAACAGGGGTAGGCTCCTACGAGCAGTACTTC.

This clone was seen once. This sequence joins TRBV27 and TRBJ1-1, with D maybe TRBD1 (5 bases). V was pared by 9 bases and J by 4 bases, with 18 bases between. The CDR3 totals 14 residues. Germline CDR1 is MNHEY and CDR2 is SMNVEV (reference sequence). CDR3 residues: CASQPGGRVTEAFF. The CDR3 nucleotides read TGTGCCAGTCAACCCGGGGGAAGAGTCACTGAAGCTTTCTTT.

The V gene is TRBV7-3, the J gene TRBJ2-1, with D possibly being TRBD2 (6 bases). The germline V gene encodes CDR1 SGHTA and CDR2 FQGTGA. This CDR3 region has 16 residues. V was trimmed by 1 base and J by 4 bases, leaving 14 bases between them. This chain's CDR3 is CASSLKGGNNYNEQFF. For the CDR3, the DNA is TGTGCCAGCAGCTTAAAAGGCGGGAACAATTACAATGAGCAGTTCTTC.

The CDR3 loop reads CASSLERGREGSSTDTQYF. Written as DNA, the CDR3 is TGTGCCAGCAGTTTAGAGAGGGGGCGGGAGGGGTCCAGCACAGATACGCAGTATTTT. V gene TRBV28 combines with J gene TRBJ2-3; 9 positions match TRBD2. The V gene's germline CDR1 is MDHEN and CDR2 SYDVKM. V was pared by 2 bases and J by 0 bases, with 12 bases of the junction left unmatched. The CDR3 runs to 19 residues.

This sequence joins TRBV7-9 and TRBJ2-7; weak D call: TRBD2 (5 bases). The CDR3 runs to 15 residues. CDR1 SEHNR and CDR2 FQNEAQ come from the germline V gene (reference sequence). V shed 5 bases and J shed 4 bases, with 18 bases lying between them. For the CDR3, the DNA is TGTGCCAGCAGCCTTGGGAGCGGAGTACCGTACGAGCAGTACTTC. It codes for CASSLGSGVPYEQYF.

V usage is TRBV10-3 and J usage is TRBJ2-7, with TRBD2 identical over 7 bases. Germline V gene lookup returns CDR1 ENHRY and CDR2 SYGVKD. Germline trimming cut 3 bases from V and 4 bases from J; bases unmatched to any gene: 9. This CDR3 comprises 15 residues. Written as DNA, the CDR3 is TGTGCCATCAGTGACGGTGGAGCGGGGCATTACGAGCAGTACTTC. As protein: CAISDGGAGHYEQYF.

The chain carries TRBV4-1 and TRBJ1-3; 7 bases are shared with TRBD1. J lost 4 bases, V lost 2 bases, and 5 bases had no gene match. The CDR3 runs to 15 residues. Germline CDR1 is MGHRA and CDR2 is YSYEKL. CDR3 DNA: TGCGCCAGCAGCCAACCCGGGACAGTCGGAAACACCATATATTTT. It translates to CASSQPGTVGNTIYF.